The clone carrying this T cell receptor beta chain was recorded a few times. Clones were sequenced by immunoSEQ multiplex PCR, and TCRdb holds only the in-frame ones, with some missing. Counted here are about 78,000 clones, about 95% occurring once; the ten biggest clones make up 1.6%. This sample was included in a study of cytomegalovirus exposure and HLA in healthy donors. This CDR3 is 11 amino acids long. Trimming stripped 4 bases from V and 4 bases from J, with 6 bases between. The germline gives CDR1 GTSNPN, CDR2 SVGIG (reference sequence). Sequenced input: PBMCs. This sequence was found in a man between 18 and 29 years old in good health and CMV-seropositive. This sequence joins TRBV30 and TRBJ2-3; D may be TRBD1 (6 bases). CDR3: CAWTGADTQYF. CDR3 coding DNA: TGTGCCTGGACAGGGGCAGATACGCAGTATTTT.